Below are 14 T cell receptor beta chains sequenced from a single sample in a study of blood T cell repertoires in COVID-19. Clones were sequenced by immunoSEQ multiplex PCR, and TCRdb holds only the in-frame ones, with some missing. The table includes over 150,000 clones, more than 85% detected once. The sequenced sample consisted of PBMCs or T cells enriched from blood (not recorded which). The receptors come from a woman aged 45-60 years who had recovered from COVID-19.

The chain joins TRBV19 to TRBJ2-6; D unresolved. Germline CDR1 and CDR2: LNHDA and SQIVND (reference sequence). The CDR3 consists of 20 residues. V lost 5 bases, J lost 0 bases, and 23 bases lay in between. The CDR3 loop is CASSVRRPGYSTSGANVLTF. CDR3 nucleotide sequence: TGTGCCAGTAGTGTCAGACGGCCCGGGTATTCGACCTCTGGGGCCAACGTCCTGACTTTC.

A single count supports this clone. The J gene is TRBJ2-7, the V gene TRBV7-2; 7 nucleotides agree with TRBD1. The CDR3 covers 12 residues. Unmatched junction bases numbered 2, after V lost 3 bases and J lost 6 bases. Germline-derived CDR1 and CDR2 are SGHTA and FQGNSA. CDR3 amino acids: CASSLTGLEQYF. CDR3 nucleotide sequence: TGTGCCAGCAGCTTGACAGGGCTCGAGCAGTACTTC.

V gene TRBV9 combines with J gene TRBJ2-7; D unresolved. CDR1 is SGDLS, CDR2 YYNGEE, per germline. Trimming left V 6 bases short and J 5 bases short, with 6 bases between. This CDR3 spans 10 amino acids. CDR3 protein: CASIRDEQYF. CDR3 in DNA: TGTGCCAGCATACGCGACGAGCAGTACTTC.

The chain employs TRBV14 and TRBJ2-3; D uncertain. The length of the CDR3 is 16 residues. CDR1 SGHDN and CDR2 FVKESK come from the germline V gene. Trimming removed 1 base at V and 2 bases at J, with 13 bases between. CDR3 sequence: CASSQVWASTTDTQYF. CDR3 DNA: TGTGCCAGCAGCCAAGTTTGGGCTTCCACCACAGATACGCAGTATTTT.

The gene calls are TRBV7-9 and TRBJ2-1; D is possibly TRBD1 (5 bases). Germline CDR1 is SEHNR and CDR2 is FQNEAQ (reference sequence). V lost 1 base, J lost 5 bases, and 15 bases lay in between. This CDR3 comprises 16 residues. Here the CDR3 DNA reads TGTGCCAGCAGCTTAGGGCGGCAGGGCACGAACAATGAGCAGTTCTTC. As protein: CASSLGRQGTNNEQFF. The full variable domain, with the rest looked up from reference TRBV7-9 and TRBJ2-1, is DTGVSQNPRHKITKRGQNVTFRCDPISEHNRLYWYRQTLGQGPEFLTYFQNEAQLEKSRLLSDRFSAERPKGSFSTLEIQRTEQGDSAMYLCASSLGRQGTNNEQFFGPGTRLTVL.

This clone occurred once. CDR3 residues: CASSLAASNTEAFF. CDR3 in DNA: TGTGCCAGCAGCTTAGCGGCATCTAACACTGAAGCTTTCTTT. This chain uses TRBV7-2 with TRBJ1-1; D not certain. Germline V gene lookup returns CDR1 SGHTA and CDR2 FQGNSA. CDR3 size: 14 residues. Trimming shortened V by 0 bases and J by 2 bases, and 7 bases separated the two germline ends.

The V call is TRBV6-5, the J call TRBJ1-6; D not resolved. In germline, CDR1 is MNHEY, CDR2 SVGAGI. The CDR3 consists of 12 residues. V shed 3 bases and J shed 7 bases, with 4 bases lying between them. In DNA form, the CDR3 reads TGTGCCAGCAGTTATCGGAATTCACCCCTCCACTTT. It specifies CASSYRNSPLHF.

The rearrangement uses TRBV6-5 and TRBJ1-1, with TRBD1 as a possible D gene (5 bases). CDR3 length equals 13 residues. CDR1 is MNHEY and CDR2 is SVGAGI in the germline V gene. Trimming took off 7 bases at V and 2 bases at J, with 11 bases between the two ends. The CDR3 DNA reads as TGTGCCAGCAACGACAGAGTCAACACTGAAGCTTTCTTT. Its protein is CASNDRVNTEAFF.

The chain recombines TRBV7-2 with TRBJ2-7; TRBD2 matches 12 bases. V gave up 5 bases and J gave up 2 bases; unmatched junction bases: 4. Germline V CDR1 and CDR2: SGHTA, FQGNSA. The length of the CDR3 is 15 residues. CDR3 amino acids: CASSRTSGNPYEQYF. In nucleotides, the CDR3 is TGTGCCAGCAGCCGGACTAGCGGGAACCCCTACGAGCAGTACTTC.

This clone was counted once. V is TRBV28 and J is TRBJ1-2; 7 bases line up with TRBD1. CDR3 length: 15 residues. Losses at the gene ends were 6 bases for V and 5 bases for J; bases not matched to a gene: 12. Germline lookup yields CDR1 MDHEN and CDR2 SYDVKM. CDR3 nucleotide sequence: TGTGCCAGCAGAAACGCCCGACAGGGCTGGTATGGCTACACCTTC. Translating gives CASRNARQGWYGYTF.

The chain links TRBV21-1 to TRBJ2-4; the DNA was not compared with TRBD1, the D call given in the table. TRBV21-1 is marked as a pseudogene. The CDR3 covers 17 residues. For the CDR3, the DNA is TGTGCCAGCAGCAAACCCCGACAGGGGGTCGCCAAAAACATTCAGTACTTC. It translates to CASSKPRQGVAKNIQYF.

The chain uses TRBV30 and TRBJ1-4; perhaps TRBD1 as D (5 bases). The CDR3 consists of 14 residues. Trimming left V 0 bases short and J 1 base short, with 6 bases between. Germline-derived CDR1 and CDR2 are GTSNPN and SVGIG (reference sequence). In DNA, the CDR3 is TGTGCCTGGAGTGTAAGGGGAACTAATGAAAAACTGTTTTTT. Protein sequence: CAWSVRGTNEKLFF.

This chain's CDR3 is CASSLADFSYEQYF. The CDR3 nucleotides read TGTGCCAGCAGCTTAGCGGACTTTTCCTACGAGCAGTACTTC. The chain recombines TRBV7-8 with TRBJ2-7, with a possible D match to TRBD2 (5 bases). Germline-derived CDR1 and CDR2 are SGHVS and FQNEAQ. Trimming removed 0 bases at V and 1 base at J, with 7 bases between. The CDR3 loop spans 14 amino acids.

The rearrangement links TRBV7-2 to TRBJ1-6, with a tentative D call TRBD1 (6 bases). Deletions cut 1 base from V and 7 bases from J, with 8 bases between. The V gene's germline CDR1 is SGHTA and CDR2 FQGNSA. CDR3 length: 14 amino acids. CDR3 sequence: CASSLVQGNSPLHF. The CDR3 DNA follows: TGTGCCAGCAGCTTAGTGCAGGGGAATTCACCCCTCCACTTT.